This T cell receptor beta chain was identified during a study of control samples from healthy donors and cancer patients. The J segment lost 6 bases and the V segment lost 2 bases, leaving 7 bases of the junction unmatched. This CDR3 comprises 15 residues. The germline CDR1 and CDR2 sequences are LGHDT and YNNKEL (reference sequence). Measured with immunoSEQ multiplex PCR; TCRdb has only the in-frame clones, and not every one. The table has about 140,000 clones, roughly 94% seen once. The sequencing sample was made of blood. The sequence was collected from a man aged 35 to 55 in good health. V gene TRBV3-1 (or the pseudogene TRBV3-2) combines with J gene TRBJ2-7; 10 positions agree with TRBD1. The CDR3 loop reads CASSQQTGGFSEQYF. As DNA, the CDR3 is TGTGCCAGCAGCCAACAGACAGGGGGCTTTAGCGAGCAGTACTTC.